A single sample gave rise to the 7 T cell receptor beta chains below, sequenced in a study of beta chain features in type 1 diabetes. The study's findings and limits: Within each of all four CD4+ subsets, Type 1 diabetes patients had TCRB CDR3s that were moderately but significantly shorter.

The entirety of the isolated RNA underwent reverse transcription, so expressed TCRB transcripts were sequenced. Assay used: immunoSEQ multiplex PCR; TCRdb lists only in-frame clones, some missing. Of about 120,000 clones in the sample, roughly 17% were seen once. Their antigens remain unidentified. Sequenced material: central memory CD4+ T cells from blood. These receptors originate from a man younger than 45 with type 1 diabetes.

The chain has TRBV30 and TRBJ1-6, with D maybe TRBD1 (5 bases). CDR3 size: 15 residues. The V gene lost 2 bases and the J gene lost 10 bases, with 18 bases spanning the gap. Germline V gene data show CDR1 as GTSNPN and CDR2 as SVGIG (reference sequence). The CDR3 loop is CAWSPSYGGVSPLHF. CDR3 coding DNA: TGTGCCTGGAGTCCCTCCTACGGGGGGGTATCACCCCTCCACTTT.

The chain recombines TRBV4-3 with TRBJ2-1; D possibly uses TRBD1 or TRBD2 (5 bases each). Germline CDR1 LGHNA, CDR2 YSLEER. There are 15 residues in the CDR3. V lost 0 bases, J lost 8 bases, and 14 bases lay in between. CDR3 region: CASSQESQGSDEQFF. CDR3 sequence (DNA): TGCGCCAGCAGCCAAGAAAGCCAGGGTAGCGATGAGCAGTTCTTC.

The chain carries TRBV7-2 and TRBJ2-3; 8 bases line up with TRBD2. CDR3 length equals 15 residues. In germline, CDR1 is SGHTA, CDR2 FQGNSA. After removal of 5 bases from V and 4 bases from J, the junction contained 8 bases not matched to a gene. CDR3 amino acids: CASSEPGLGADTQYF. The CDR3 DNA is TGTGCCAGCAGCGAACCGGGACTAGGGGCAGATACGCAGTATTTT.

V gene TRBV18 combines with J gene TRBJ1-2, with D perhaps matching TRBD1 (6 bases). This CDR3 region has 14 residues. The germline CDR1 and CDR2 sequences are KGHSH and LQKENI. V shed 1 base and J shed 7 bases, with 13 bases lying between them. The CDR3 region has the DNA TGTGCCAGCTCACCACAGGGGGAAAGCGGTGGCTACACCTTC. Its translation: CASSPQGESGGYTF.

This clone was detected only a few times. Distinct nucleotide sequences in the sample also encode this CDR3. The rearrangement links TRBV28 to TRBJ2-5, with D uncertain. This CDR3 is 12 amino acids long. Per germline, CDR1 MDHEN and CDR2 SYDVKM. V was cut by 2 bases and J by 3 bases, with 4 bases left in between. CDR3 DNA: TGTGCCAGCAGTTTACAAAAAGAGACCCAGTACTTC. Residues: CASSLQKETQYF.

The chain couples TRBV5-1 to TRBJ2-6; D is ambiguous. The V end was cut by 5 bases, the J end by 0 bases, with 3 bases between. Germline values: CDR1 SGHRS, CDR2 YFSETQ. The CDR3 totals 13 residues. The CDR3, as DNA: TGCGCCAGCAGGGGCTCTGGGGCCAACGTCCTGACTTTC. Encoded protein: CASRGSGANVLTF.

The genes are TRBV7-2 and TRBJ2-7; the match to TRBD2 covers 12 bases. The CDR3 extends over 16 amino acids. CDR1 is SGHTA, CDR2 FQGNSA, per germline. The junction had 7 bases not matched to a gene; V was cut back by 5 bases and J by 2 bases. CDR3 residues: CASSPYLAGGTYEQYF. The CDR3, as DNA: TGTGCCAGCAGCCCCTATCTAGCGGGGGGGACCTACGAGCAGTACTTC.